These 24 T cell receptor beta chains were sequenced from one sample in a study of OX40 agonist ivuxolimab in advanced cancers. The library came from the immunoSEQ multiplex PCR assay. TCRdb provides this immuneACCESS table in a form limited to in-frame rearrangements. Some clones are lacking; in checked studies, under half of them reflect an unresolved V gene, and why the rest are absent is not known. Counted in this sample were around 60,000 clones; approximately 78% of them appeared once. The top ten hold under 2% of the sample. The sequencing here drew on CD4+ or CD8+ T cells sorted from blood, taken in a trial of the OX40 agonist ivuxolimab. Receptors originate from an adult with an advanced solid tumor such as melanoma, head and neck, liver or kidney cancer.

The V and J genes are TRBV30 and TRBJ1-4; D ambiguous. Looked up from germline, CDR1 is GTSNPN and CDR2 is SVGIG (reference sequence). The CDR3 sequence is 14 residues long. V lost 2 bases and J lost 6, with 13 bases in between. In nucleotides, the CDR3 is TGTGCCTGGAGTCGATGGCAGTTAGATGAAAAACTGTTTTTT. Its translation is CAWSRWQLDEKLFF.

This clone was detected ten times or more. This chain joins TRBV6-5 and TRBJ1-3; no clear D gene. The CDR3 runs to 11 residues. V was shortened by 9 bases and J by 4 bases, with 7 bases between the two germline ends. Germline CDR1 reads MNHEY; CDR2 reads SVGAGI. The DNA of the CDR3 is TGTGCCAGTCAAACCGGAAACACCATATATTTT. Its protein is CASQTGNTIYF.

The V gene is TRBV5-1, the J gene TRBJ2-3; D is unresolved. Trimming cost V 2 bases and J 1 base, with 5 bases left between them. This CDR3 region has 13 residues. Germline CDR1 reads SGHRS; CDR2 reads YFSETQ. The CDR3 nucleotides are TGCGCCAGCAGCTTTTCTGGCACAGATACGCAGTATTTT. Translated: CASSFSGTDTQYF. Drawing the rest from reference TRBV5-1 and TRBJ2-3, the complete variable domain is KAGVTQTPRYLIKTRGQQVTLSCSPISGHRSVSWYQQTPGQGLQFLFEYFSETQRNKGNFPGRFSGRQFSNSRSEMNVSTLELGDSALYLCASSFSGTDTQYFGPGTRLTVL.

The rearrangement joins TRBV4-3 to TRBJ2-7; 10 nucleotides line up with TRBD1. The CDR3 spans 15 residues. J gave up 5 bases and V 4 bases, and 8 bases lay outside the gene matches. Germline-derived CDR1 and CDR2 are LGHNA and YSLEER. This chain's CDR3 is CASSPLTGGQNEQYF. DNA of the CDR3: TGCGCCAGCAGCCCTCTGACAGGGGGCCAGAACGAGCAGTACTTC.

V is TRBV2 and J is TRBJ2-7, with 10 bases identical to TRBD2. The trim removed 6 bases at V and 2 bases at J, leaving 4 bases unmatched. CDR1 SNHLY and CDR2 FYNNEI come from the germline V gene. This CDR3 comprises 14 residues. CDR3 sequence (DNA): TGTGCCAGCAGGGAGGGACTAGCGCCCTACGAGCAGTACTTC. Its translation is CASREGLAPYEQYF.

J is TRBJ2-3 and V is TRBV28, with D perhaps TRBD2 (6 bases). Deletions cut 5 bases from V and 4 bases from J, with 13 bases between. The CDR3 covers 14 residues. CDR1 and CDR2 from the germline V gene are MDHEN and SYDVKM. CDR3 nucleotide sequence: TGTGCCAGCAGTCCTATTACTAGCCCAGATACGCAGTATTTT. Protein: CASSPITSPDTQYF.

This chain uses TRBV19 with TRBJ2-2; D not resolved. Germline CDR1 is LNHDA and CDR2 is SQIVND (reference sequence). V dropped 6 bases and J dropped 5 bases, with 19 bases sitting between them. CDR3 length: 16 amino acids. Here the CDR3 reads CASSHPGRVRTGELFF. The CDR3, as DNA: TGTGCCAGTAGCCACCCCGGTCGGGTACGGACCGGGGAGCTGTTTTTT.

The V and J genes are TRBV10-2 and TRBJ1-5; D is unclear. V gave up 5 bases and J gave up 9 bases, with 11 bases separating them. CDR3 length: 12 amino acids. Germline-derived CDR1 and CDR2 are WSHSY and SAAADI. The CDR3 spells CASSLGLGPQHF. Here the CDR3 DNA reads TGCGCCAGCAGTCTTGGTCTTGGGCCCCAGCATTTT.

This sequence joins TRBV12-5 and TRBJ2-2, with TRBD1 as a possible D gene (6 bases). Per germline, CDR1 LGHNT and CDR2 FRNRAP. This CDR3 contains 19 residues. The ends were cut back, 0 bases at V and 0 bases at J, with 17 bases in the middle. Here the CDR3 DNA reads TGTGCTAGTGGTTTGGTACAGGGAAGCAGGCTCGCGAACACCGGGGAGCTGTTTTTT. Residues: CASGLVQGSRLANTGELFF.

The chain couples TRBV27 to TRBJ1-2, with no clear D. The germline CDR1 and CDR2 sequences are MNHEY and SMNVEV (reference sequence). The CDR3 spans 13 residues. Trimming removed 5 bases from V and 4 bases from J, with 11 bases in between. CDR3 in amino acids: CASSPRGSYGYTF. The CDR3 DNA reads as TGTGCCAGCAGTCCACGGGGTTCCTATGGCTACACCTTC.

The chain carries TRBV15 and TRBJ2-5, with unresolved D. With 2 bases removed from V and 0 bases from J, the gap between germline ends came to 4 bases. Germline V gene data show CDR1 as LNHNV and CDR2 as YYDKDF (reference sequence). The CDR3 runs 13 residues. CDR3 nucleotide sequence: TGTGCCACCAGCAGACAGTACCAAGAGACCCAGTACTTC. Its protein product is CATSRQYQETQYF.

The V and J genes are TRBV4-2 and TRBJ2-4; no definite D call. V gave up 0 bases and J gave up 1 base, with 16 bases separating them. Germline V gene data show CDR1 as LGHNA and CDR2 as YNFKEQ. CDR3 length equals 18 residues. CDR3 in DNA: TGTGCCAGCAGCCAAGACAGCCTAACCACGGCGGCCAAAAACATTCAGTACTTC. Translation gives CASSQDSLTTAAKNIQYF.

This rearrangement joins TRBV5-6 to TRBJ1-5; 11 bases match TRBD1. This CDR3 comprises 16 residues. In germline, CDR1 is SGHDT, CDR2 YYEEEE. The V and J ends lost 2 bases and 6 bases, in that order; junction bases with no gene match: 7. CDR3 loop: CASSFSGQGGFQPQHF. The CDR3 nucleotides are TGTGCCAGCAGCTTTTCGGGACAGGGGGGGTTTCAGCCCCAGCATTTT. The complete variable domain, with remaining parts taken from reference TRBV5-6 and TRBJ1-5, reads DAGVTQSPTHLIKTRGQQVTLRCSPKSGHDTVSWYQQALGQGPQFIFQYYEEEERQRGNFPDRFSGHQFPNYSSELNVNALLLGDSALYLCASSFSGQGGFQPQHFGDGTRLSIL.

The V gene is TRBV29-1, the J gene TRBJ2-5; 8 nucleotides line up with TRBD2. The CDR3 contains 14 residues. V shed 4 bases and J 6 bases; nucleotides not matched to a gene: 10. Germline V CDR1 and CDR2: SQVTM, ANQGSEA. The CDR3 spells CSVGLAGWGQTQYF. In DNA, the CDR3 is TGCAGCGTTGGTTTAGCGGGGTGGGGGCAGACCCAGTACTTC.

The chain is built from TRBV5-1 and TRBJ2-5, with D perhaps matching TRBD2 (5 bases). Germline V lookup: CDR1 SGHRS, CDR2 YFSETQ. V lost 4 bases, J lost 5 bases, and 12 bases lay in between. The CDR3 totals 13 residues. For the CDR3, the DNA is TGCGCCAGCAGCCGGGAAAACGTGGAGACCCAGTACTTC. The encoded protein is CASSRENVETQYF.

This clone was counted once. V is TRBV6-5 and J is TRBJ2-5; tentatively, D is TRBD1 or TRBD2 (5 bases each). The germline V gene encodes CDR1 MNHEY and CDR2 SVGAGI. This CDR3 is 15 amino acids long. V was cut by 4 bases and J by 0 bases, with 12 bases left in between. CDR3 amino acids: CASSWAGSDQETQYF. The DNA of the CDR3 is TGTGCCAGCAGTTGGGCAGGGAGCGACCAAGAGACCCAGTACTTC.

The chain recombines TRBV18 with TRBJ1-1, with 7 bases that match TRBD1. CDR1 and CDR2 (germline): KGHSH, LQKENI. The CDR3 is 18 amino acids. V was clipped by 1 base and J by 4 bases; unmatched bases: 15. Here the CDR3 reads CASSPRSPAGGFFTEAFF. CDR3 DNA sequence: TGTGCCAGCTCACCACGCTCACCGGCAGGGGGATTTTTCACTGAAGCTTTCTTT.

The chain is built from TRBV7-8 and TRBJ2-5; D uncertain. The germline CDR1 and CDR2 sequences are SGHVS and FQNEAQ. This CDR3 contains 13 residues. Trimming shortened V by 2 bases and J by 1 base, and 5 bases separated the two germline ends. CDR3 nucleotides: TGTGCCAGCAGCTTAAGGCTCCAAGAGACCCAGTACTTC. Protein: CASSLRLQETQYF.

The chain carries TRBV2 and TRBJ2-2; 9 bases match TRBD2. The CDR3 is made up of 16 amino acids. J was trimmed by 7 bases and V by 3 bases; bases with no gene match: 9. Germline lookup yields CDR1 SNHLY and CDR2 FYNNEI. The CDR3 bases are TGTGCCAGCAGTGAGACTCTAGCGGGAATCGGCGGGGAGCTGTTTTTT. Amino acid sequence: CASSETLAGIGGELFF.

The rearrangement links TRBV12-5 to TRBJ2-2; no clear D. The CDR3 loop spans 14 amino acids. V dropped 5 bases and J dropped 1 base, with 8 bases sitting between them. In germline, CDR1 is LGHNT, CDR2 FRNRAP. CDR3 DNA: TGTGCTAGTGGTCCCCGACAGAACACCGGGGAGCTGTTTTTT. It yields the protein CASGPRQNTGELFF. Full variable domain (remainder filled in from reference TRBV12-5 and TRBJ2-2): DARVTQTPRHKVTEMGQEVTMRCQPILGHNTVFWYRQTMMQGLELLAYFRNRAPLDDSGMPKDRFSAEMPDATLATLKIQPSEPRDSAVYFCASGPRQNTGELFFGEGSRLTVL.

The rearrangement joins TRBV6-5 to TRBJ1-2; D not certain. The CDR3 spans 11 residues. The germline V gene encodes CDR1 MNHEY and CDR2 SVGAGI. The V end was cut by 6 bases, the J end by 7 bases, with 9 bases between. The CDR3 DNA reads TGTGCCAGCAGGGCGGACGGTGGCTACACCTTC. This translates into CASRADGGYTF.

This clone has only a few counts. The rearrangement links TRBV5-6 to TRBJ2-6; D is perhaps TRBD2 (5 bases). CDR1 is SGHDT, CDR2 YYEEEE, per germline. The CDR3 loop spans 14 amino acids. V gave up 4 bases and J gave up 2 bases, with 7 bases separating them. In DNA, the CDR3 is TGTGCCAGCAGCCAGGAGGCTGGGGCCAACGTCCTGACTTTC. This translates into CASSQEAGANVLTF.

The V call is TRBV15, the J call TRBJ1-4, with D unclear. The germline CDR1 and CDR2 sequences are LNHNV and YYDKDF (reference sequence). This CDR3 contains 14 residues. V was clipped by 0 bases and J by 3 bases, with 5 bases between them. The CDR3 spells CATSRDTANEKLFF. DNA of the CDR3: TGTGCCACCAGCAGAGATACGGCTAATGAAAAACTGTTTTTT. The full variable domain, rest sourced from reference TRBV15 and TRBJ1-4, is DAMVIQNPRYQVTQFGKPVTLSCSQTLNHNVMYWYQQKSSQAPKLLFHYYDKDFNNEADTPDNFQSRRPNTSFCFLDIRSPGLGDTAMYLCATSRDTANEKLFFGSGTQLSVL.

This chain joins TRBV7-6 and TRBJ2-3; 7 nucleotides agree with TRBD2. CDR3 length: 17 residues. Germline V CDR1 and CDR2: SGHVS, FNYEAQ. Losses at the gene ends were 1 base for V and 2 bases for J; bases not matched to a gene: 9. The CDR3 protein is CASSLVPGLRDTDTQYF. The CDR3 DNA is TGTGCCAGCAGCTTAGTACCGGGACTACGCGACACAGATACGCAGTATTTT.